These T cell receptor beta chains were read from a single sample in a study of blood T cells in healthy people across ages. TCRdb used MiXCR to reprocess the 5' RACE reads, holding one entry per CDR3 protein. The table has under 950,000 distinct CDR3 sequences, about a fifth seen once. Sequencing input: blood. These receptors were collected from a man in his 70s in good health. CDR3s include the opening cysteine and the closing phenylalanine or tryptophan. The D gene is left open where the match is weak. Clone size is stated in some rows and not others, as once, few, many or a class when expanded.

V: TRBV20-1; J: TRBJ2-5; D: TRBD2; size: few; length: 16; DNA: TGCAGTGCTAGAGATCCTAGCGGGGGGCATCAAGAGACCCAGTACTTC; CDR3: CSARDPSGGHQETQYF
V: TRBV15; J: TRBJ2-3; D: .; size: few; length: 16; DNA: TGTGCCACCAGCAGAGATAAGGGGACGGGTACAGATACGCAGTATTTT; CDR3: CATSRDKGTGTDTQYF
V: TRBV4-3; J: TRBJ2-2; D: .; size: .; length: 16; DNA: TGCGCCAGCAGCCAAGATTGGGGACATGGTACCGGGGAGCTGTTTTTT; CDR3: CASSQDWGHGTGELFF
V: TRBV27; J: TRBJ1-2; D: .; size: .; length: 14; DNA: TGTGCCAGCAGTTTATCGGGGCAGTTTTATGGCTACACCTTC; CDR3: CASSLSGQFYGYTF
V: TRBV10-2; J: TRBJ2-7; D: .; size: .; length: 13; DNA: TGCGCCAGCAGTGAAGCTGACTCCTACGAGCAGTACTTC; CDR3: CASSEADSYEQYF
V: TRBV10-3; J: TRBJ2-1; D: .; size: .; length: 16; DNA: TGTGCCATCAGTGCCTCTAACGGGAGTTCCTACAATGAGCAGTTCTTC; CDR3: CAISASNGSSYNEQFF
V: TRBV7-9; J: TRBJ1-1; D: TRBD1; size: .; length: 16; DNA: TGTGCCAGCAGCTCAACGCAGACAGGGGGAAGAACTGAAGCTTTCTTT; CDR3: CASSSTQTGGRTEAFF
V: TRBV20-1; J: TRBJ2-7; D: .; size: .; length: 14; DNA: TGCAGTGCCCCCTCACGGGGGGCCCCAGACGAGCAGTACTTC; CDR3: CSAPSRGAPDEQYF
V: TRBV4-3; J: TRBJ2-3; D: TRBD2; size: .; length: 18; DNA: TGCGCCAGCAGCCAAGATCTAAATAGCGGGAGAGGGACAGATACGCAGTATTTT; CDR3: CASSQDLNSGRGTDTQYF
V: TRBV5-1; J: TRBJ2-7; D: .; size: .; length: 14; DNA: TGCGCCAGCAGCTTGATGGACAGCTCCTACGAGCAGTACTTC; CDR3: CASSLMDSSYEQYF
V: TRBV20-1; J: TRBJ1-6; D: .; size: .; length: 15; DNA: TGCAGTGCTAGAGATGGGATCCAGGGCAATTCACCCCTCCACTTT; CDR3: CSARDGIQGNSPLHF
V: TRBV7-2; J: TRBJ1-4; D: .; size: .; length: 13; DNA: TGTGCCAGCAGCTTAGGCTCCAGCCGGGAACTGTTTTTT; CDR3: CASSLGSSRELFF
V: TRBV6-6; J: TRBJ1-1; D: TRBD1; size: few; length: 13; DNA: TGTGCCAGCAGCCCCAACAGGGGCGCTGAAGCTTTCTTT; CDR3: CASSPNRGAEAFF
V: TRBV28; J: TRBJ2-5; D: .; size: .; length: 16; DNA: TGTGCCAGCAGGCGCCTTTCAGTTATTGCTCCAGAGACCCAGTACTTC; CDR3: CASRRLSVIAPETQYF
V: TRBV24-1; J: TRBJ1-1; D: .; size: .; length: 12; DNA: TGTGCCACCAGTGATTCCTATGAGGAAGCTTTCTTT; CDR3: CATSDSYEEAFF
V: TRBV12-3/TRBV12-4; J: TRBJ2-1; D: TRBD2; size: few; length: 14; DNA: TGTGCCAGCAGCCCAGCGGGGGTTCCAAATGAGCAGTTCTTC; CDR3: CASSPAGVPNEQFF
V: TRBV12-3/TRBV12-4; J: TRBJ2-2; D: TRBD2; size: .; length: 16; DNA: TGTGCCAGCACCCACGGACTAGCGGGGGGGCCCGGGGAGCTGTTTTTT; CDR3: CASTHGLAGGPGELFF
V: TRBV20-1; J: TRBJ1-3; D: .; size: .; length: 15; DNA: TGCAGTGCCTCGGGACACGGGGGCTCTGGAAACACCATATATTTT; CDR3: CSASGHGGSGNTIYF
V: TRBV12-3/TRBV12-4; J: TRBJ2-1; D: .; size: few; length: 15; DNA: TGTGCCAGCAGTTCCCGGGACACGGGATACAATGAGCAGTTCTTC; CDR3: CASSSRDTGYNEQFF
V: TRBV12-3/TRBV12-4; J: TRBJ2-1; D: TRBD1; size: .; length: 15; DNA: TGTGCCAGCAGTTTAGGGGACAGGAGATACAATGAGCAGTTCTTC; CDR3: CASSLGDRRYNEQFF
V: TRBV21-1; J: TRBJ2-5; D: .; size: .; length: 17; DNA: TGTGCCAGCAGCAATTGGGGCCGCGGAAGGTGTCTGGAGACCCAGTACTTC; CDR3: CASSNWGRGRCLETQYF
V: TRBV28; J: TRBJ1-4; D: .; size: few; length: 15; DNA: TGTGCCAGCAGGCCTCAGGGGTGGACTAATGAAAAACTGTTTTTT; CDR3: CASRPQGWTNEKLFF
V: TRBV24-1; J: TRBJ2-7; D: TRBD1; size: .; length: 15; DNA: TGTGCCACCAGTGACCCCGGGACAGGGGGTCACGAGCAGTACTTC; CDR3: CATSDPGTGGHEQYF
V: TRBV7-2; J: TRBJ1-5; D: .; size: .; length: 15; DNA: TGTGCCAGCAGCTTTGGGCCTGAGGGCAATCAGCCCCAGCATTTT; CDR3: CASSFGPEGNQPQHF
V: TRBV19; J: TRBJ2-5; D: TRBD2; size: .; length: 14; DNA: TGTGCCAGTAGTTCCGGGACTAGTAGAGAGACCCAGTACTTC; CDR3: CASSSGTSRETQYF
V: TRBV25-1; J: TRBJ2-1; D: TRBD2; size: .; length: 15; DNA: TGTGCCAGCAGTGAACCCACGCGGGGGAACAACGAGCAGTTCTTC; CDR3: CASSEPTRGNNEQFF
V: TRBV29-1; J: TRBJ1-1; D: TRBD1; size: few; length: 12; DNA: TGCAGCGTGGCCGGGACAGTAGTTGAAGCTTTCTTT; CDR3: CSVAGTVVEAFF
V: TRBV20-1; J: TRBJ1-1; D: TRBD1; size: few; length: 14; DNA: TGCAGTGCCGTCGACAGGGGAATGAACACTGAAGCTTTCTTT; CDR3: CSAVDRGMNTEAFF
V: TRBV7-2; J: TRBJ2-1; D: TRBD2; size: .; length: 15; DNA: TGTGTCAGCAGCGGCGGGACTAGCGCTGGATATGAGCAGTTCTTC; CDR3: CVSSGGTSAGYEQFF
V: TRBV3-1; J: TRBJ2-1; D: .; size: few; length: 16; DNA: TGTGCCAGCAGCCAAGTCGACGCCCCGGGGTACAATGAGCAGTTCTTC; CDR3: CASSQVDAPGYNEQFF
V: TRBV19; J: TRBJ2-5; D: TRBD2; size: .; length: 15; DNA: TGTGCCAGTAGTATCGTCAGCGGGGGATTCGAGACCCAGTACTTC; CDR3: CASSIVSGGFETQYF
V: TRBV5-1; J: TRBJ2-3; D: TRBD2; size: few; length: 15; DNA: TGCGCCAGCAGCCACCTTAGCGGGGGCACAGATACGCAGTATTTT; CDR3: CASSHLSGGTDTQYF
V: TRBV20-1; J: TRBJ2-1; D: .; size: .; length: 14; DNA: TGCAGTGTAAGAGCGGGTGACGCCTACAATGAGCAGTTCTTC; CDR3: CSVRAGDAYNEQFF
V: TRBV2; J: TRBJ2-5; D: .; size: few; length: 13; DNA: TGTGCCAGCAGAAGGACTGCAGGGGAGACCCAGTACTTC; CDR3: CASRRTAGETQYF
V: TRBV3-1; J: TRBJ2-7; D: .; size: .; length: 13; DNA: TGTGCCAGCAGCCAACTAGGGGCCTACAAGCAGTACTTC; CDR3: CASSQLGAYKQYF
V: TRBV29-1; J: TRBJ2-6; D: .; size: .; length: 14; DNA: TGCAGCGTTGGGAACCACTCTGGGGCCAACGTCCTGACTTTC; CDR3: CSVGNHSGANVLTF
V: TRBV4-2; J: TRBJ2-1; D: TRBD2; size: .; length: 16; DNA: TGTGCCAGCAGCCAAGAACTAGCGGGGTTAGTGAATGAGCAGTTCTTC; CDR3: CASSQELAGLVNEQFF
V: TRBV28; J: TRBJ1-1; D: TRBD1; size: few; length: 13; DNA: TGTGCCAGCACCCGACAGGGTCTTACTGAAGCTTTCTTT; CDR3: CASTRQGLTEAFF
V: TRBV21-1; J: TRBJ1-1; D: .; size: .; length: 12; DNA: TGTGCCAGCAGCAAAGTGAACACTGAAGCTTTCTTT; CDR3: CASSKVNTEAFF
V: TRBV25-1; J: TRBJ2-3; D: .; size: .; length: 12; DNA: TGTGCCACCCGAGGTCGCACAGATACGCAGTATTTT; CDR3: CATRGRTDTQYF
V: TRBV19; J: TRBJ1-4; D: .; size: few; length: 15; DNA: TGTGCCAGTATTGATACGGGGGTAGGCAATGAAAAACTGTTTTTT; CDR3: CASIDTGVGNEKLFF
V: TRBV7-2; J: TRBJ2-1; D: .; size: many; length: 13; DNA: TGTGCCAGCAGCCGTGGGATGAGCAATGAGCAGTTCTTC; CDR3: CASSRGMSNEQFF
V: TRBV15; J: TRBJ1-4; D: .; size: .; length: 13; DNA: TGTGCCACCGCCAAGTACTATAATGAAAAACTGTTTTTT; CDR3: CATAKYYNEKLFF
V: TRBV12-3/TRBV12-4; J: TRBJ2-6; D: .; size: few; length: 16; DNA: TGTGCCAGCAGTTGGGAACCCCTGTCTGGGGCCAACGTCCTGACTTTC; CDR3: CASSWEPLSGANVLTF
V: TRBV12-5; J: TRBJ2-3; D: .; size: few; length: 12; DNA: TGTGCTAGTGGTTTGGAGGGGGATACGCAGTATTTT; CDR3: CASGLEGDTQYF